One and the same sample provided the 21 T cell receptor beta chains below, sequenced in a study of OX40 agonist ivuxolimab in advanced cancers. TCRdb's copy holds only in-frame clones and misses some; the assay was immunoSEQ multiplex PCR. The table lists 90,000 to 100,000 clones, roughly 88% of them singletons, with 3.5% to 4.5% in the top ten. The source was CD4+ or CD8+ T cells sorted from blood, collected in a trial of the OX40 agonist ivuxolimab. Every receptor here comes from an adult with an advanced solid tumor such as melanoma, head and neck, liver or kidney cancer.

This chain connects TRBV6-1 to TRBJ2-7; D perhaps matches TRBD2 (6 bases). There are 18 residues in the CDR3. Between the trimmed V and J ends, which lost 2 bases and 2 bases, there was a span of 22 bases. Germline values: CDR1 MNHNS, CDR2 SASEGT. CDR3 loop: CASSEFGGASSLTYEQYF. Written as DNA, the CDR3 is TGTGCCAGCAGTGAATTTGGAGGGGCTAGCTCCTTAACCTACGAGCAGTACTTC.

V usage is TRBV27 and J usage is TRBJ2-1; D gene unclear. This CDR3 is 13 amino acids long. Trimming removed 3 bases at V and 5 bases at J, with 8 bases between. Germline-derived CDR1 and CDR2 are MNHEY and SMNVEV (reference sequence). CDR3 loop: CASSFAQNNEQFF. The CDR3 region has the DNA TGTGCCAGCAGTTTCGCCCAGAACAATGAGCAGTTCTTC.

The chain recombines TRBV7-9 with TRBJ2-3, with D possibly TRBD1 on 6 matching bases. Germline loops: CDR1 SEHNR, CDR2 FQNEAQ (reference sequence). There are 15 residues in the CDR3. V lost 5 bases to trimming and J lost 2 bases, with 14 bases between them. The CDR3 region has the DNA TGTGCCAGCAGCAAAGAGTGGGGGCCCACAGATACGCAGTATTTT. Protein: CASSKEWGPTDTQYF.

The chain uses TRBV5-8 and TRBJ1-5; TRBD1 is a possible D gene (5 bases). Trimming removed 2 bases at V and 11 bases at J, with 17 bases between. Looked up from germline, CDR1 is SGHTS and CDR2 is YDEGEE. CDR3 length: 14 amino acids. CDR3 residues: CASSFEQAAWAQHF. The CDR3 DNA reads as TGTGCCAGCAGCTTTGAACAGGCTGCGTGGGCCCAGCATTTT.

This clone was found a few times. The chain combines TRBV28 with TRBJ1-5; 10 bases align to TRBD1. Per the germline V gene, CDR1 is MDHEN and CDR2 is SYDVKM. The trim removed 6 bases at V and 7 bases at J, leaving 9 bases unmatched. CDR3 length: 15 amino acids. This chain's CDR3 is CASSADRGRRQPQHF. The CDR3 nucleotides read TGTGCCAGCAGCGCAGACAGGGGGCGAAGGCAGCCCCAGCATTTT.

This chain's CDR3 is CASSLRATMNEQFF. CDR3 sequence (DNA): TGTGCCAGCAGTTTAAGGGCTACGATGAATGAGCAGTTCTTC. The J gene is TRBJ2-1, the V gene TRBV27; D gene ambiguous. The CDR3 has 14 amino acids. V lost 2 bases, J lost 7 bases, and 12 bases lay in between. Germline-derived CDR1 and CDR2 are MNHEY and SMNVEV (reference sequence).

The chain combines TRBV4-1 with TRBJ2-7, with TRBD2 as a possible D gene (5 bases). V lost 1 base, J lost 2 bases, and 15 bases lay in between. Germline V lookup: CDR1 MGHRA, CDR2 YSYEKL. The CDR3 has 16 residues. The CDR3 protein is CASSQGLKRLTYEQYF. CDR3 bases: TGCGCCAGCAGCCAAGGGCTCAAGCGGTTAACCTACGAGCAGTACTTC.

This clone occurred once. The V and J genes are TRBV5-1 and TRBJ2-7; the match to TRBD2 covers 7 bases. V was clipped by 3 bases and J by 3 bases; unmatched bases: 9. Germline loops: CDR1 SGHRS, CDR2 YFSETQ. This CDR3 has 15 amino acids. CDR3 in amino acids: CASSSQAGEGYEQYF. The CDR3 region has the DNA TGCGCCAGCAGCTCCCAGGCGGGAGAGGGCTACGAGCAGTACTTC.

CDR3 bases: TGTGCCAGCAGCCCCCGGGTAATTGAGGACACAGATACGCAGTATTTT. It translates to CASSPRVIEDTDTQYF. The V call is TRBV5-5, the J call TRBJ2-3; D is unresolved. CDR3 size: 16 residues. The ends were cut back, 4 bases at V and 2 bases at J, with 17 bases in the middle. Germline lookup yields CDR1 SGHKS and CDR2 YYEKEE (reference sequence).

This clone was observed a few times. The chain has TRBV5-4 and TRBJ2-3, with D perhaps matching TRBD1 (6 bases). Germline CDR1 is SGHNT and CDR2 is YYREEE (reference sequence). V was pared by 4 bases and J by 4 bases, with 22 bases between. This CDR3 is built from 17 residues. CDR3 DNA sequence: TGTGCCAGCAGCCCAAGCCGGGCAGGGGACCTGGCAGATACGCAGTATTTT. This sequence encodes CASSPSRAGDLADTQYF.

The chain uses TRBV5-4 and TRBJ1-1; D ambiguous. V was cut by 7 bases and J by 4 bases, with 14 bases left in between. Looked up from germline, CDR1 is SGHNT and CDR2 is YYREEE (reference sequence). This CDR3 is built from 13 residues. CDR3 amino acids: CASFAELSTEAFF. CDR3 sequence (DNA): TGTGCCAGCTTTGCCGAATTGAGCACTGAAGCTTTCTTT.

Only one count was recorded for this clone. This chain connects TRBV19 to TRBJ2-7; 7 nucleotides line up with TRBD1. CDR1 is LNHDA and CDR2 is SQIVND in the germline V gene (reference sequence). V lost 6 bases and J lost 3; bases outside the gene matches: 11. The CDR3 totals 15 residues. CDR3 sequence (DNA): TGTGCCAGTAGGAATCGACTCCGGGACAGCTACGAGCAGTACTTC. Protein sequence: CASRNRLRDSYEQYF.

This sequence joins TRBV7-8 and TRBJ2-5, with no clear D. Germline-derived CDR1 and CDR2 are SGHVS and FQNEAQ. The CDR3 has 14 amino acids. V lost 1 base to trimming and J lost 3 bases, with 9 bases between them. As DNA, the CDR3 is TGTGCCAGCAGCTTAGAAACCGGAGAAGAGACCCAGTACTTC. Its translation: CASSLETGEETQYF.

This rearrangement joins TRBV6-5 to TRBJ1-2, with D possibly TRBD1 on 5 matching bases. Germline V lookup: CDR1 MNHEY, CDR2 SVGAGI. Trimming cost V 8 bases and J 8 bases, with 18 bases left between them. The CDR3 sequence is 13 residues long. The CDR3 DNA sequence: TGTGCCAGCGGGGCTGATGGACGTCGCGGCTACACCTTC. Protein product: CASGADGRRGYTF.

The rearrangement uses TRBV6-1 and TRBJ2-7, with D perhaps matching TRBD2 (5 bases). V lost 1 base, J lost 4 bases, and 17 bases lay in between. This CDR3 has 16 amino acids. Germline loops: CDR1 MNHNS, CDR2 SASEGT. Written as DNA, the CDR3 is TGTGCCAGCAGTGAAGGTGAGGTTCGGCGGGTGTACGAGCAGTACTTC. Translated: CASSEGEVRRVYEQYF.

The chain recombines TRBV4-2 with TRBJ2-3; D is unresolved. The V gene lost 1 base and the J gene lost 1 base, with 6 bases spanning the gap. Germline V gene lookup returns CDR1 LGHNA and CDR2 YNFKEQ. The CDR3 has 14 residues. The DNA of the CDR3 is TGTGCCAGCAGCCAAGGAGCTGGCACAGATACGCAGTATTTT. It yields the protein CASSQGAGTDTQYF.

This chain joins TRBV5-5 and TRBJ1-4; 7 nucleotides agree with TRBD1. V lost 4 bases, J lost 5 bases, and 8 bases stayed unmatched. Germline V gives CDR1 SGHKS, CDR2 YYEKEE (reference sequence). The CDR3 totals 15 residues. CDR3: CASSPWTGWNEKLFF. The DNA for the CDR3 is TGTGCCAGCAGCCCCTGGACAGGATGGAATGAAAAACTGTTTTTT. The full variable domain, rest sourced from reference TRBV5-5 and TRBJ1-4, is DAGVTQSPTHLIKTRGQQVTLRCSPISGHKSVSWYQQVLGQGPQFIFQYYEKEERGRGNFPDRFSARQFPNYSSELNVNALLLGDSALYLCASSPWTGWNEKLFFGSGTQLSVL.

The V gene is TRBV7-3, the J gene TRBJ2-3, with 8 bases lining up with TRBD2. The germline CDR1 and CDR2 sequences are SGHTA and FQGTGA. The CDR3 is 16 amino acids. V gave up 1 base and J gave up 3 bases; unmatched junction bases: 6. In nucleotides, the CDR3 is TGTGCCAGCAGCTTAAATCCAGCGGGAGCTACAGATACGCAGTATTTT. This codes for CASSLNPAGATDTQYF.

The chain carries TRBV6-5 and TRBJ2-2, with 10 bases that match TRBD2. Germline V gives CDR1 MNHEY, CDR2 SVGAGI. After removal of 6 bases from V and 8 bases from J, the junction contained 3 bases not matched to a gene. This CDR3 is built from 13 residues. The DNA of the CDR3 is TGTGCCAGCAGGCTGACTAGCGGGGGGGAGCTGTTTTTT. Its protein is CASRLTSGGELFF.

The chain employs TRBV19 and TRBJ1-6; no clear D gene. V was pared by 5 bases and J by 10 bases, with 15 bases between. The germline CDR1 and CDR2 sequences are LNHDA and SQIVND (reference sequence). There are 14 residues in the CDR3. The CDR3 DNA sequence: TGTGCCAGTAGTCATCCAGGAGAAGGATCACCCCTCCACTTT. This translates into CASSHPGEGSPLHF. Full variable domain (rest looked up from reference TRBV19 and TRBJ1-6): DGGITQSPKYLFRKEGQNVTLSCEQNLNHDAMYWYRQDPGQGLRLIYYSQIVNDFQKGDIAEGYSVSREKKESFPLTVTSAQKNPTAFYLCASSHPGEGSPLHFGNGTRLTVT.

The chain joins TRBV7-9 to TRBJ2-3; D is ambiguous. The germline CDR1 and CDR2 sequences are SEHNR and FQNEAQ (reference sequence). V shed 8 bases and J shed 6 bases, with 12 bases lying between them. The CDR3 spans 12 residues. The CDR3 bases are TGTGCCAGCTCTCAGAGTCAGGATACGCAGTATTTT. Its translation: CASSQSQDTQYF.